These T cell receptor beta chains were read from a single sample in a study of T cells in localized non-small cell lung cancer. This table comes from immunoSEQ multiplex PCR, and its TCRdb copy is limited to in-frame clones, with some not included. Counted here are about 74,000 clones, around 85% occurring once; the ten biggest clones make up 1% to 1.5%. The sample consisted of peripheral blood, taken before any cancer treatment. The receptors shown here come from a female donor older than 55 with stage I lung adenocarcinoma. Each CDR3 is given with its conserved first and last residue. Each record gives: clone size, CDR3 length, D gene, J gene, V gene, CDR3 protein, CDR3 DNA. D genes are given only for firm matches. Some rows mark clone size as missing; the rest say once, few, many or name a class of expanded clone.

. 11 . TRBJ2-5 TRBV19 CASSMQETQYF TGTGCCAGTAGTATGCAAGAGACCCAGTACTTC
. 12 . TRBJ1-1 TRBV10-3 CAIRNRNTEAFF TGTGCCATCAGAAACAGAAACACTGAAGCTTTCTTT
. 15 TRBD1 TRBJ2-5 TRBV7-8 CASSSTGRAQETQYF TGTGCCAGCAGCTCGACAGGGCGGGCTCAAGAGACCCAGTACTTC
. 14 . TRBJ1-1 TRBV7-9 CASSLDRLNTEAFF TGTGCCAGCAGCTTAGACAGGCTGAACACTGAAGCTTTCTTT
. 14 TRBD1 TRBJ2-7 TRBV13 CASSNRDRGYEQYF TGTGCCAGCAGCAACCGGGACAGGGGCTACGAGCAGTACTTC
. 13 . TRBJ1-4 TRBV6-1 CASNLRDGEKLFF TGTGCCAGCAACCTAAGGGACGGGGAAAAACTGTTTTTT
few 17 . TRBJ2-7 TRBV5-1 CASSLAQGLRSSYEQYF TGCGCCAGCAGCTTGGCCCAGGGACTCAGGAGCTCCTACGAGCAGTACTTC
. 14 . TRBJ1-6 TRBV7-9 CASGTGGLNSPLHF TGTGCCAGCGGGACGGGGGGCTTGAATTCACCCCTCCACTTT
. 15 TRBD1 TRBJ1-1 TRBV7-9 CASSLADRGRTEAFF TGTGCCAGCAGCTTAGCTGACAGGGGGCGTACTGAAGCTTTCTTT
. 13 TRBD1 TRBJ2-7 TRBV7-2 CASSPRDRDEQYF TGTGCCAGCAGCCCCCGGGACAGGGACGAGCAGTACTTC
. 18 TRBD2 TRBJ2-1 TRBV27 CASSLVGLAGVQENEQFF TGTGCCAGCAGTCTCGTCGGACTAGCGGGAGTTCAGGAGAATGAGCAGTTCTTC
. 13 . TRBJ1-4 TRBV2 CASSERAAEKLFF TGTGCCAGCAGTGAAAGGGCAGCGGAAAAACTGTTTTTT
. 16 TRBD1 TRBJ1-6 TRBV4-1 CASSLKPGTANSPLHF TGCGCCAGCAGCCTCAAACCCGGGACAGCTAATTCACCCCTCCACTTT
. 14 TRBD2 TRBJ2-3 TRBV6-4 CASSVAGVKDTQYF TGTGCCAGCAGCGTAGCGGGAGTAAAAGATACGCAGTATTTT
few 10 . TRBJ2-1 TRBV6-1 CASSEFEQFF TGTGCCAGCAGTGAATTCGAGCAGTTCTTC
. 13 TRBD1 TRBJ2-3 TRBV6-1 CAGQDRGTDTQYF TGTGCCGGCCAGGACAGGGGGACAGATACGCAGTATTTT
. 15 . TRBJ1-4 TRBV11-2 CASSLIRTTNEKLFF TGTGCCAGCAGCTTAATCAGGACAACTAATGAAAAACTGTTTTTT
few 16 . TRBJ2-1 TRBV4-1 CASSQEDRGTSGSNFF TGCGCCAGCAGCCAGGAGGACAGGGGCACTAGCGGGTCCAATTTCTTC
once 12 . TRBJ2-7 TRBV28 CASSFEGYEQYF TGTGCCAGCAGTTTTGAAGGCTACGAGCAGTACTTC
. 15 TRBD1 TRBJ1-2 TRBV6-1 CASRAEAGGAYGYTF TGTGCCAGCAGGGCAGAGGCAGGGGGAGCCTATGGCTACACCTTC
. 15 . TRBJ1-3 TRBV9 CASSVGGPSGNTIYF TGTGCCAGCAGCGTAGGAGGGCCCTCTGGAAACACCATATATTTT
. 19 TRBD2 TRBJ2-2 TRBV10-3 CAISRSGLAGALNTGELFF TGTGCCATCAGCCGTTCGGGACTAGCGGGAGCGCTTAACACCGGGGAGCTGTTTTTT
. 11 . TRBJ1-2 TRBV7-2 CVGGPNYGYTF TGTGTGGGGGGGCCCAACTATGGCTACACCTTC
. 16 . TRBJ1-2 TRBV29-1 CSVDIGGRATDYGYTF TGCAGCGTTGATATTGGGGGAAGGGCAACGGACTATGGCTACACCTTC
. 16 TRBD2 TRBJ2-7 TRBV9 CASSPGTSGGLGEQYF TGTGCCAGCAGCCCCGGGACTAGCGGGGGACTTGGGGAGCAGTACTTC
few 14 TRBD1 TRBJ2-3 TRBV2 CATKRDRGTDTQYF TGTGCCACCAAGCGGGACAGGGGGACAGATACGCAGTATTTT
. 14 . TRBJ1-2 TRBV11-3 CASSHYRRPDGYTF TGTGCCAGCAGTCACTACAGGAGACCAGATGGCTACACCTTC
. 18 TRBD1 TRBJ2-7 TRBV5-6 CASSTDRDREIPAYEQYF TGTGCCAGCAGCACGGACCGGGACAGGGAGATTCCTGCCTACGAGCAGTACTTC
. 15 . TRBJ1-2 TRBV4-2 CASSQDWQEIYGYTF TGTGCCAGCAGCCAAGATTGGCAGGAAATCTATGGCTACACCTTC
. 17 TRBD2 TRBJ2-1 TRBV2 CASKEIGGTSGTREQFF TGTGCCAGCAAGGAAATTGGCGGGACTAGCGGGACAAGGGAGCAGTTCTTC
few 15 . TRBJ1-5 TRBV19 CASNGAQDSNQPQHF TGTGCCAGTAACGGGGCACAAGATAGCAATCAGCCCCAGCATTTT
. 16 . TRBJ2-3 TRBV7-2 CALRWERKKVTDTQYF TGTGCCCTCCGGTGGGAGCGGAAGAAAGTCACAGATACGCAGTATTTT
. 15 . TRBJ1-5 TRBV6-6 CASSYRDSIDQPQHF TGTGCCAGCAGTTATAGGGATTCTATTGATCAGCCCCAGCATTTT
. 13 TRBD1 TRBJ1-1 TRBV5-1 CASNWDRDTEAFF TGCGCCAGCAACTGGGACAGGGACACTGAAGCTTTCTTT
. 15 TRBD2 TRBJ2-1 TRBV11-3 CASSLGLAGDREQFF TGTGCCAGCAGCTTGGGACTAGCGGGGGATCGTGAGCAGTTCTTC
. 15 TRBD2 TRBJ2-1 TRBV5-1 CASSLGPSGSHEQFF TGCGCCAGCAGCTTGGGGCCTAGCGGGAGCCATGAGCAGTTCTTC
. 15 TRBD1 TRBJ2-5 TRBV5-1 CASSLAHDRGETQYF TGCGCCAGCAGCCTTGCCCATGACAGGGGAGAGACCCAGTACTTC
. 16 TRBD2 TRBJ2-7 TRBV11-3 CASSSGLAGGPDEQYF TGTGCCAGCAGCTCGGGACTAGCGGGGGGGCCGGACGAGCAGTACTTC
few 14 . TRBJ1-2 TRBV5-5 CASSLDSWEYGYTF TGTGCCAGCAGCTTGGACAGCTGGGAGTATGGCTACACCTTC
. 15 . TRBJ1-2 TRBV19 CASSMSGVGDYGYTF TGTGCCAGTAGTATGTCGGGGGTAGGGGACTATGGCTACACCTTC
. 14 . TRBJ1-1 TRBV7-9 CASSLVQGFTEAFF TGTGCCAGCAGCTTAGTCCAGGGGTTCACTGAAGCTTTCTTT
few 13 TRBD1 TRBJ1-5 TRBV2 CASRLQGDQPQHF TGTGCCAGCAGGCTACAGGGGGATCAGCCCCAGCATTTT
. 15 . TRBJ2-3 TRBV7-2 CASSLGPPSTDTQYF TGTGCCAGCAGCTTAGGACCGCCAAGCACAGATACGCAGTATTTT
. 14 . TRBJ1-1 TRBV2 CASSGASTGTEAFF TGTGCCAGCAGTGGGGCCAGTACAGGTACTGAAGCTTTCTTT
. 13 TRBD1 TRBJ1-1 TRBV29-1 CSIIQGENTEAFF TGCAGCATCATACAGGGGGAGAACACTGAAGCTTTCTTT
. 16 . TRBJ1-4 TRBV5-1 CASSFSGGGFNEKLFF TGCGCCAGCAGCTTTTCAGGTGGCGGGTTTAACGAAAAACTGTTTTTT
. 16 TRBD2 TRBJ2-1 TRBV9 CASSVRTTSGGDEQFF TGTGCCAGCAGCGTTCGAACGACTAGCGGGGGTGATGAGCAGTTCTTC
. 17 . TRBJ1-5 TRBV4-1 CASSQVKGITRNQPQHF TGCGCCAGCAGCCAAGTAAAGGGCATAACCCGCAATCAGCCCCAGCATTTT
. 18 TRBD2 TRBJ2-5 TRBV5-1 CASSSGLAGGRGEETQYF TGCGCCAGCAGCTCAGGACTAGCGGGGGGCCGAGGTGAAGAGACCCAGTACTTC
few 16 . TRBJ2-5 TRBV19 CASSKPGSLLQETQYF TGTGCCAGTAGCAAACCGGGCTCCCTATTACAAGAGACCCAGTACTTC
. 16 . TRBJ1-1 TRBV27 CASSLRPSASSPEAFF TGTGCCAGCAGTTTACGCCCCAGCGCCAGTTCGCCGGAAGCTTTCTTT
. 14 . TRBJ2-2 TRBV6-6 CAGSTGKDTGELFF TGTGCCGGTTCAACAGGGAAAGACACCGGGGAGCTGTTTTTT